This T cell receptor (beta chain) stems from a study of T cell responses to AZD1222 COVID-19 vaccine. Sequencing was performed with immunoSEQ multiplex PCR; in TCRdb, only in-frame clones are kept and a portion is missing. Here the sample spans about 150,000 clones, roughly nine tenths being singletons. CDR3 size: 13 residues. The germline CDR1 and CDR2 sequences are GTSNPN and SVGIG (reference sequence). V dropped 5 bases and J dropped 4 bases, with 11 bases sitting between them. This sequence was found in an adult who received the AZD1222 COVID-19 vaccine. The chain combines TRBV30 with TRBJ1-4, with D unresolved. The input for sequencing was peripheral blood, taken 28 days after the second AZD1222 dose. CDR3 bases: TGTGCCTGGGTGGACCCCTATAATGAAAAACTGTTTTTT. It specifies CAWVDPYNEKLFF.